This entry lists 15 T cell receptor beta chains sequenced from one sample in a study of early T cells in non-severe SARS-CoV-2 infection. TCRdb ran MiXCR on the 5' RACE reads and lists one entry per CDR3 protein. The data hold more than 70,000 distinct CDR3 sequences, with over 9% observed a single time. Sample: whole blood. Receptors originate from an adult who was a healthcare worker with PCR-confirmed SARS-CoV-2 infection or an uninfected control (not recorded which).

This chain links TRBV12-3 or TRBV12-4 with TRBJ1-1, with unresolved D. The CDR3 consists of 13 residues. Trimming stripped 2 bases from V and 0 bases from J, with 4 bases between. As DNA, the CDR3 is TGTGCCAGCAGTTTAAAGCTGAACACTGAAGCTTTCTTT. Its translation is CASSLKLNTEAFF.

This clonotype was seen a few times. The chain carries TRBV29-1 and TRBJ2-1, with D perhaps TRBD2 (5 bases). The CDR3 covers 13 residues. V was clipped by 1 base and J by 1 base, with 5 bases between them. Germline V gene data show CDR1 as SQVTM and CDR2 as ANQGSEA. The CDR3 DNA sequence: TGCAGCGTTGAAGGCGGGTCCTACAATGAGCAGTTCTTC. This codes for CSVEGGSYNEQFF.

The sample holds a few counts of this clonotype. The chain links TRBV25-1 to TRBJ2-1; D might be TRBD2 (5 bases). This CDR3 contains 17 residues. Between the trimmed V and J ends, which lost 5 bases and 0 bases, there was a span of 17 bases. The germline V gene encodes CDR1 MGHDK and CDR2 SYGVNS. The chain's CDR3 is CASSKTGSGGSYNEQFF. The CDR3 nucleotides are TGTGCCAGCAGTAAAACGGGGTCCGGCGGCTCCTACAATGAGCAGTTCTTC.

Only a few counts were recorded for this clonotype. CDR3 nucleotide sequence: TGTGCCAGCCGGGCAAGCGCGAGCTCCTACAATGAGCAGTTCTTC. Residues: CASRASASSYNEQFF. This sequence joins TRBV6-5 and TRBJ2-1; D is uncertain. The germline gives CDR1 MNHEY, CDR2 SVGAGI. The V and J ends lost 8 bases and 0 bases respectively, with 14 bases between them. The CDR3 loop spans 15 amino acids.

J is TRBJ2-3 and V is TRBV2, with unresolved D. From germline, CDR1 is SNHLY and CDR2 FYNNEI. V dropped 8 bases and J dropped 5 bases, with 11 bases sitting between them. The CDR3 contains 12 residues. In DNA, the CDR3 is TGTGCCAGCGGAATTTTCGGAGATACGCAGTATTTT. Its translation is CASGIFGDTQYF.

In its sample, this clonotype was seen a few times. This chain joins TRBV7-9 and TRBJ1-6; D gene unclear. The CDR3 totals 18 residues. Trimming cost V 4 bases and J 0 bases, with 16 bases left between them. CDR1 SEHNR and CDR2 FQNEAQ come from the germline V gene (reference sequence). The CDR3 here is CASSSAVRESSYNSPLHF. In DNA form, the CDR3 reads TGTGCCAGCAGCTCCGCGGTCCGGGAAAGCTCCTATAATTCACCCCTCCACTTT.

The chain has TRBV27 and TRBJ2-3, with TRBD1 matching 9 bases. Germline trimming cut 5 bases from V and 0 bases from J; bases unmatched to any gene: 6. Looked up from germline, CDR1 is MNHEY and CDR2 is SMNVEV (reference sequence). The CDR3 runs 16 residues. The chain's CDR3 is CASSPTDRGSTDTQYF. The CDR3 DNA is TGTGCCAGCAGTCCGACGGACAGGGGAAGCACAGATACGCAGTATTTT.

This clonotype was counted only a few times. The chain joins TRBV11-2 to TRBJ2-2; D is unclear. V lost 5 bases, J lost 9 bases, and 16 bases lay in between. The CDR3 totals 14 residues. In germline, CDR1 is SGHAT, CDR2 FQNNGV. The CDR3 DNA reads as TGTGCCAGCAGCCCCTCAGCTAAACACCGGGAGCTGTTTTTT. This translates into CASSPSAKHRELFF. Using reference TRBV11-2 and TRBJ2-2 for the parts outside the CDR3, the full variable domain is EAGVAQSPRYKIIEKRQSVAFWCNPISGHATLYWYQQILGQGPKLLIQFQNNGVVDDSQLPKDRFSAERLKGVDSTLKIQPAKLEDSAVYLCASSPSAKHRELFFGEGSRLTVL.

At least ten counts were recorded for this clonotype. The rearrangement joins TRBV12-3 or TRBV12-4 to TRBJ2-1; D unclear. V lost 8 bases, J lost 2 bases, and 13 bases lay in between. CDR3 size: 14 residues. CDR3 in amino acids: CASSKESPYNEQFF. The CDR3 bases are TGTGCCAGCTCTAAGGAGTCCCCCTACAATGAGCAGTTCTTC.

This clonotype has at least ten counts. The rearrangement uses TRBV9 and TRBJ2-1; D uncertain. This CDR3 is built from 12 residues. CDR1 and CDR2 (germline): SGDLS, YYNGEE. V was shortened by 0 bases and J by 8 bases, with 6 bases between the two germline ends. This CDR3 is CASSVEGHEQFF. The CDR3 nucleotides are TGTGCCAGCAGCGTAGAGGGCCATGAGCAGTTCTTC.

The sample holds a few counts of this clonotype. This chain uses TRBV7-3 with TRBJ2-2; D possibly corresponds to TRBD2 (6 bases). The germline V and J ends were trimmed by 1 base and 6 bases, with 9 bases remaining between them. The CDR3 has 14 amino acids. Germline lookup yields CDR1 SGHTA and CDR2 FQGTGA. The CDR3 DNA reads as TGTGCCAGCAGCTTAATGGGAGGAGCCGGGGAGCTGTTTTTT. Residues: CASSLMGGAGELFF.

This chain links TRBV5-1 with TRBJ1-1, with TRBD1 identical over 8 bases. This CDR3 spans 14 amino acids. Germline CDR1 reads SGHRS; CDR2 reads YFSETQ. The ends lost 3 bases at V and 4 bases at J; junction bases unmatched: 5. CDR3 in DNA: TGCGCCAGCAGCTGGGGGACAGGAGGCACTGAAGCTTTCTTT. Its protein product is CASSWGTGGTEAFF.

This clonotype has ten or more counts. The CDR3 spells CASSRQGQNTGELFF. The CDR3 nucleotides read TGTGCCAGTAGTCGTCAGGGGCAAAACACCGGGGAGCTGTTTTTT. The chain employs TRBV19 and TRBJ2-2, with D tentatively TRBD1 (6 bases). The V end lost 5 bases, the J end lost 2 bases, and 12 bases lay between the germline ends. The CDR3 totals 15 residues. CDR1 LNHDA and CDR2 SQIVND come from the germline V gene (reference sequence).

This clonotype was recorded at least ten times. The genes are TRBV6-2 or TRBV6-3 and TRBJ2-7; 12 positions match TRBD2. Germline V lookup: CDR1 MNHEY, CDR2 SVGEGT. V was pared by 5 bases and J by 1 base, with 12 bases of the junction left unmatched. The length of the CDR3 is 18 residues. In DNA, the CDR3 is TGTGCCAGCAGTCCCCGGACTAGCGGGATAATAGCATCCTACGAGCAGTACTTC. This translates into CASSPRTSGIIASYEQYF.

The table lists this clonotype with a few counts. The chain has TRBV2 and TRBJ2-4; D is perhaps TRBD1 (6 bases). V gave up 6 bases and J gave up 8 bases, with 14 bases separating them. CDR1 and CDR2 (germline): SNHLY, FYNNEI. This CDR3 contains 13 residues. This CDR3 reads CASRVQGSDIQYF. Here the CDR3 DNA reads TGTGCCAGCAGAGTACAGGGATCTGACATTCAGTACTTC.